A single sample gave rise to the 18 T cell receptor beta chains below, sequenced in a study of OX40 agonist ivuxolimab in advanced cancers. Clones were sequenced by immunoSEQ multiplex PCR, and TCRdb holds only the in-frame ones, with some missing. The table has more than 50,000 clones, almost 95% seen once; the top ten hold roughly 18%. The sample consisted of CD4+ or CD8+ T cells sorted from blood, taken in a trial of the OX40 agonist ivuxolimab. The source of these receptors is an adult with an advanced solid tumor such as melanoma, head and neck, liver or kidney cancer.

The chain combines TRBV9 with TRBJ2-7; a weak D match, TRBD2 (6 bases). This CDR3 has 15 residues. CDR1 SGDLS and CDR2 YYNGEE come from the germline V gene. The V end was cut by 4 bases, the J end by 3 bases, with 17 bases between. The DNA for the CDR3 is TGTGCCAGCAGCCCAGGCGCGGGAACCCGCTACGAGCAGTACTTC. Amino acid sequence: CASSPGAGTRYEQYF.

The V and J genes are TRBV27 and TRBJ2-1, with D perhaps matching TRBD1 or TRBD2 (5 bases each). CDR1 and CDR2 from the germline V gene are MNHEY and SMNVEV (reference sequence). Trimming left V 5 bases short and J 10 bases short, with 18 bases between. This CDR3 is 14 amino acids long. The CDR3 protein is CASSSQGPRGEQFF. The CDR3 DNA reads TGTGCCAGCAGTAGCCAGGGACCCCGCGGGGAGCAGTTCTTC.

The chain has TRBV25-1 and TRBJ2-1; perhaps TRBD2 as D (6 bases). V was pared by 1 base and J by 8 bases, with 15 bases between. The CDR3 covers 15 residues. CDR1 and CDR2 from the germline V gene are MGHDK and SYGVNS. CDR3 sequence: CASSESRSRDYEQFF. The CDR3 bases are TGTGCCAGCAGTGAATCAAGGTCCCGGGACTATGAGCAGTTCTTC.

This chain joins TRBV9 and TRBJ2-2; perhaps TRBD2 as D (8 bases). This CDR3 has 17 residues. Germline lookup yields CDR1 SGDLS and CDR2 YYNGEE. Trimming removed 0 bases at V and 2 bases at J, with 14 bases between. The CDR3 sequence is CASSVAREGANTGELFF. The CDR3 coding sequence is TGTGCCAGCAGCGTAGCTCGGGAGGGGGCCAACACCGGGGAGCTGTTTTTT.

The rearrangement joins TRBV10-3 to TRBJ1-2; 9 bases line up with TRBD1. Germline CDR1 reads ENHRY; CDR2 reads SYGVKD. The CDR3 is made up of 15 amino acids. Losses at the gene ends were 1 base for V and 5 bases for J; bases not matched to a gene: 5. CDR3 DNA: TGTGCCATCAGTGAGTGGACAGGGGACAGGTATGGCTACACCTTC. It is translated as CAISEWTGDRYGYTF.

Points on this clone: Its ends do not fully match the called genes, so a read error is possible. This rearrangement joins TRBV15 to TRBJ2-3, with TRBD1 identical over 7 bases. The CDR3 loop spans 13 amino acids. CDR1 is LNHNV and CDR2 is YYDKDF in the germline V gene (reference sequence). The CDR3 loop reads CSFRDRNTDTQYF. For the CDR3, the DNA is TGCTCGTTTCGGGACAGAAACACAGATACGCAGTATTTT.

The chain has TRBV6-5 and TRBJ2-7, with TRBD2 matching 7 bases. CDR3 length equals 14 residues. The V and J ends lost 10 bases and 3 bases, in that order; junction bases with no gene match: 12. Germline-derived CDR1 and CDR2 are MNHEY and SVGAGI. In DNA form, the CDR3 reads TGTGCCACCACTCGGGAGGAGGGAAGCTACGAGCAGTACTTC. It is translated as CATTREEGSYEQYF.

The rearrangement links TRBV4-1 to TRBJ2-7, with D possibly matching TRBD2 (5 bases). V was trimmed by 1 base and J by 6 bases, leaving 16 bases between them. CDR1 and CDR2 from the germline V gene are MGHRA and YSYEKL. This CDR3 has 15 residues. CDR3 amino acids: CASSQGLYAEGEQYF. In DNA form, the CDR3 reads TGCGCCAGCAGCCAAGGGCTGTACGCCGAGGGCGAGCAGTACTTC.

The J gene is TRBJ2-3, the V gene TRBV6-1; D uncertain. With 0 bases removed from V and 0 bases from J, the gap between germline ends came to 10 bases. Germline V gene lookup returns CDR1 MNHNS and CDR2 SASEGT. The CDR3 is made up of 16 amino acids. CDR3 bases: TGTGCCAGCAGTGAAGCTGACTGGCTCAGCACAGATACGCAGTATTTT. Translating it yields CASSEADWLSTDTQYF.

The chain joins TRBV11-2 to TRBJ1-5, with unresolved D. CDR1 and CDR2 from the germline V gene are SGHAT and FQNNGV. V lost 0 bases to trimming and J lost 2 bases, with 8 bases between them. The CDR3 runs to 15 residues. DNA for the CDR3: TGTGCCAGCAGCTTAGATCTGGTAGGCAATCAGCCCCAGCATTTT. Translation: CASSLDLVGNQPQHF.

This chain connects TRBV7-9 to TRBJ2-1, with D unresolved. The CDR3 runs to 14 residues. CDR1 is SEHNR and CDR2 is FQNEAQ in the germline V gene (reference sequence). The germline V and J ends were trimmed by 5 bases and 6 bases, with 14 bases remaining between them. In nucleotides, the CDR3 is TGTGCCAGCAGCCCTCGACTTCGCGGCAATGAGCAGTTCTTC. Amino acids: CASSPRLRGNEQFF.

The V gene is TRBV20-1, the J gene TRBJ2-1, with D perhaps being TRBD1 or TRBD2 (5 bases each). With 5 bases removed from V and 11 bases from J, the gap between germline ends came to 10 bases. Germline CDR1 and CDR2: DFQATT and SNEGSKA (reference sequence). The CDR3 contains 10 residues. Here the CDR3 reads CSAPGPQQFF. The CDR3 DNA follows: TGCAGTGCTCCGGGACCACAGCAGTTCTTC.

This rearrangement joins TRBV6-1 to TRBJ2-7; 10 bases agree with TRBD1. The CDR3 is made up of 13 amino acids. V gave up 6 bases and J gave up 7 bases; unmatched junction bases: 6. Germline V gene sequence: CDR1 MNHNS, CDR2 SASEGT. CDR3 residues: CASRSGTGVEQYF. The CDR3 coding sequence is TGTGCCAGCAGAAGTGGGACAGGGGTTGAGCAGTACTTC.

This clone occurred once. This sample also contains other DNA sequences that code for the same CDR3. As DNA, the CDR3 is TGTGCCAGCAGCCAAGATGGAGATGAGCAGTTCTTC. It translates to CASSQDGDEQFF. The gene calls are TRBV4-2 and TRBJ2-1; D is unresolved. Germline V gene sequence: CDR1 LGHNA, CDR2 YNFKEQ. The V and J ends lost 0 bases and 8 bases respectively, with 5 bases between them. The CDR3 consists of 12 residues.

The J gene is TRBJ2-5, the V gene TRBV4-1; D unclear. The assigned J gene may be wrong: the sequence end matches TRBJ2-7 better. This CDR3 region has 14 residues. CDR1 and CDR2 from the germline V gene are MGHRA and YSYEKL. The CDR3 reads CASSQGLGTYEQYF. In DNA, the CDR3 is TGCGCCAGCAGCCAAGGGCTGGGCACCTACGAGCAGTACTTC.

The gene calls are TRBV4-1 and TRBJ2-1; 11 positions match TRBD2. With 5 bases clipped from V and 9 bases from J, the junction kept 6 bases outside the gene matches. The CDR3 has 14 residues. Germline assignment: CDR1 MGHRA and CDR2 YSYEKL. This chain's CDR3 is CASSYRTSGLEQFF. Here the CDR3 DNA reads TGCGCCAGCAGCTACCGGACTAGCGGGCTTGAGCAGTTCTTC.

The chain uses TRBV5-5 and TRBJ2-7; D is ambiguous. The CDR3 has 15 amino acids. Germline CDR1 SGHKS, CDR2 YYEKEE (reference sequence). Trimming removed 0 bases from V and 4 bases from J, with 14 bases in between. The CDR3 loop is CASSLASGLTYEQYF. CDR3 DNA sequence: TGTGCCAGCAGCTTGGCGTCGGGTTTGACGTACGAGCAGTACTTC.

The rearrangement joins TRBV20-1 to TRBJ1-1; D is uncertain. Trimming took 5 bases from V and 2 from J, leaving 6 bases between them. The CDR3 runs 11 residues. Germline lookup yields CDR1 DFQATT and CDR2 SNEGSKA (reference sequence). The CDR3 coding sequence is TGCAGTGCTCGCCATAACACTGAAGCTTTCTTT. It is translated as CSARHNTEAFF.